These 24 T cell receptor beta chains were all obtained from the same sample, sequenced in a study of cytomegalovirus exposure and HLA in healthy donors. Amplification used 60 Vbeta primers and 13 Jbeta primers. Profiled with immunoSEQ multiplex PCR; TCRdb holds only in-frame clones, not every one. The table includes 220,000 or so clones, 75% detected once. Sequencing was done on a sample of PBMCs. The source is a woman aged 25-40 years in good health and CMV-seronegative.

J is TRBJ1-1 and V is TRBV5-1; 7 bases agree with TRBD1. The CDR3 has 14 residues. After removal of 3 bases from V and 3 bases from J, the junction contained 5 bases not matched to a gene. Germline V gives CDR1 SGHRS, CDR2 YFSETQ. CDR3 coding DNA: TGCGCCAGCAGCTCCGGACAGGTCGACACTGAAGCTTTCTTT. This encodes CASSSGQVDTEAFF.

This clone has a single count. This chain links TRBV11-3 with TRBJ2-5; maybe TRBD1 (6 bases). V was shortened by 1 base and J by 1 base, with 25 bases between the two germline ends. This CDR3 has 20 residues. Germline loops: CDR1 SGHNT, CDR2 YENEEA. In DNA form, the CDR3 reads TGTGCCAGCAGCTTAGCAACCCCCCTTGGGGGCAGGGCCAGCCAAGAGACCCAGTACTTC. Translating it yields CASSLATPLGGRASQETQYF.

V gene TRBV19 combines with J gene TRBJ2-7, with D possibly matching TRBD1 (5 bases). This CDR3 has 13 amino acids. Germline assignment: CDR1 LNHDA and CDR2 SQIVND (reference sequence). The V gene lost 8 bases and the J gene lost 2 bases, with 13 bases spanning the gap. CDR3 in DNA: TGTGCCAGTTCCCCAGACAGCACCTACGAGCAGTACTTC. Translation gives CASSPDSTYEQYF.

V is TRBV27 and J is TRBJ2-6, with 8 bases identical to TRBD1. Trimming at V came to 4 bases and at J to 3 bases, leaving 5 bases not matched to a gene. Germline assignment: CDR1 MNHEY and CDR2 SMNVEV (reference sequence). This CDR3 has 16 amino acids. CDR3 loop: CASSSGGAFGANVLTF. CDR3 DNA sequence: TGTGCCAGCAGTTCAGGGGGCGCGTTTGGGGCCAACGTCCTGACTTTC.

The J gene is TRBJ1-1, the V gene TRBV25-1, with 7 bases fitting TRBD1. CDR1 MGHDK and CDR2 SYGVNS come from the germline V gene. With V trimmed by 10 bases and J by 6 bases, 5 bases remained unmatched. The CDR3 runs to 11 residues. The CDR3 reads CATEQGAEAFF. Here the CDR3 DNA reads TGTGCCACCGAGCAGGGGGCTGAAGCTTTCTTT.

The V call is TRBV5-6, the J call TRBJ1-6; D ambiguous. The CDR3 has 18 residues. Germline assignment: CDR1 SGHDT and CDR2 YYEEEE. The ends were cut back, 0 bases at V and 8 bases at J, with 21 bases in the middle. CDR3 sequence: CASSLGPFSVERDSPLHF. CDR3 DNA sequence: TGTGCCAGCAGCTTGGGTCCCTTTTCGGTAGAACGGGATTCACCCCTCCACTTT. The full variable domain, with the rest looked up from reference TRBV5-6 and TRBJ1-6, is DAGVTQSPTHLIKTRGQQVTLRCSPKSGHDTVSWYQQALGQGPQFIFQYYEEEERQRGNFPDRFSGHQFPNYSSELNVNALLLGDSALYLCASSLGPFSVERDSPLHFGNGTRLTVT.

The chain combines TRBV10-3 with TRBJ1-2; 12 nucleotides align to TRBD1. Trimming took 4 bases from V and 6 from J; bases not matched to a gene: 9. Germline CDR1 is ENHRY and CDR2 is SYGVKD. The CDR3 sequence is 16 residues long. CDR3: CAISGGQGALIDGYTF. In DNA form, the CDR3 reads TGTGCCATCAGTGGGGGACAGGGGGCCCTGATCGATGGCTACACCTTC.

V is TRBV10-1 and J is TRBJ1-1; D is unresolved. The CDR3 is 13 residues long. Between the trimmed V and J ends, which lost 8 bases and 2 bases, there was a span of 12 bases. Germline-derived CDR1 and CDR2 are WNHNN and SYGVQD (reference sequence). CDR3 sequence: CASQLTANTEAFF. The CDR3 DNA reads as TGCGCCAGCCAGCTTACAGCAAACACTGAAGCTTTCTTT.

This clone occurred a few times. The chain joins TRBV2 to TRBJ1-1; D is ambiguous. Deletions cut 2 bases from V and 6 bases from J, with 7 bases between. CDR1 and CDR2 (germline): SNHLY, FYNNEI. This CDR3 has 12 amino acids. The CDR3: CASSEWQSEAFF. For the CDR3, the DNA is TGTGCCAGCAGTGAATGGCAGTCTGAAGCTTTCTTT.

This chain links TRBV30 with TRBJ2-7; 9 bases are shared with TRBD1. J gave up 3 bases and V 3 bases, and 6 bases lay outside the gene matches. The CDR3 loop spans 14 amino acids. The germline V gene has CDR1 GTSNPN and CDR2 SVGIG (reference sequence). Here the CDR3 reads CAWSPDRGGYEQYF. The CDR3 DNA sequence: TGTGCCTGGAGCCCGGACAGGGGAGGCTACGAGCAGTACTTC.

This chain uses TRBV6-5 with TRBJ1-1, with TRBD1 identical over 7 bases. CDR3 length equals 12 residues. Germline CDR1 reads MNHEY; CDR2 reads SVGAGI. The junction had 2 bases not matched to a gene; V was cut back by 6 bases and J by 4 bases. The DNA of the CDR3 is TGTGCCAGCAGATCAGGGGGCACTGAAGCTTTCTTT. It specifies CASRSGGTEAFF.

As to this clone: A junction end diverges from the germline sequence, so it may reflect a read error. The rearrangement joins TRBV5-4 to TRBJ2-5; 10 bases fit TRBD2. Looked up from germline, CDR1 is SGHNT and CDR2 is YYREEE (reference sequence). The length of the CDR3 is 15 residues. This CDR3 reads CASSLGTSGQVTQYF. CDR3 nucleotides: TGTGCCAGCAGCTTGGGGACTAGCGGCCAAGTGACCCAGTACTTC.

As for this clone: A read error may produce the germline difference seen at one junction end. The chain combines TRBV18 with TRBJ1-3, with a tentative D call TRBD1 (6 bases). The CDR3 is 18 amino acids. Germline CDR1 reads KGHSH; CDR2 reads LQKENI. CDR3 in DNA: TGTGCCATCTCACCACGGGACAAGAGTTCGTTCTCTGGAAACACCATATATTTT. Amino acid sequence: CAISPRDKSSFSGNTIYF. Full variable domain (missing parts from reference TRBV18 and TRBJ1-3): NAGVMQNPRHLVRRRGQEARLRCSPMKGHSHVYWYRQLPEEGLKFMVYLQKENIIDESGMPKERFSAEFPKEGPSILRIQQVVRGDSAAYFCAISPRDKSSFSGNTIYFGEGSWLTVV.

This chain uses TRBV11-3 with TRBJ2-7; a possible D gene is TRBD1 (6 bases). Germline V gene data show CDR1 as SGHNT and CDR2 as YENEEA. The CDR3 has 16 amino acids. Trimming took 5 bases from V and 1 from J, leaving 18 bases between them. The CDR3 spells CASSIGQYYLSYEQYF. The DNA for the CDR3 is TGTGCCAGCAGCATCGGACAGTACTATTTATCCTACGAGCAGTACTTC.

Note on this clone: At one boundary the junction diverges from the germline segment, which might be a read error. The chain joins TRBV7-9 to TRBJ2-5; 7 nucleotides match TRBD2. The CDR3 totals 16 residues. In germline, CDR1 is SEHNR, CDR2 FQNEAQ (reference sequence). For the CDR3, the DNA is TGTGCCAGCAGCTTAGTTTATACCGCGGGAGAAGAGGCCCAGTACTTC. Its protein product is CASSLVYTAGEEAQYF.

The V and J genes are TRBV6-5 and TRBJ1-5; 7 bases map to TRBD1. The J segment lost 2 bases and the V segment lost 6 bases, leaving 7 bases of the junction unmatched. There are 15 residues in the CDR3. The germline CDR1 and CDR2 sequences are MNHEY and SVGAGI. The CDR3 DNA sequence: TGTGCCAGCAGCAAGGGACAGTCAGGCAATCAGCCCCAGCATTTT. The encoded protein is CASSKGQSGNQPQHF.

The rearrangement links TRBV6-6 to TRBJ2-1, with D maybe TRBD1 (6 bases). Between the trimmed V and J ends, which lost 2 bases and 1 base, there was a span of 9 bases. Germline-derived CDR1 and CDR2 are MNHNY and SVGAGI (reference sequence). The CDR3 covers 15 residues. CDR3 sequence reads: CASSYIQGSYNEQFF. The CDR3 coding sequence is TGTGCCAGCAGTTACATACAGGGATCCTACAATGAGCAGTTCTTC.

The chain joins TRBV2 to TRBJ1-1; no reliable D call. Trimming left V 6 bases short and J 11 bases short, with 22 bases between. CDR1 is SNHLY, CDR2 FYNNEI, per germline. The CDR3 spans 14 residues. The CDR3 coding sequence is TGTGCCAGCAGACTCCATGGGCCAGACGTGAATGCTTTCTTT. Its translation: CASRLHGPDVNAFF.

This clone came up a few times. V gene TRBV7-8 combines with J gene TRBJ1-6, with D tentatively TRBD1 (5 bases). V gave up 2 bases and J gave up 5 bases, with 13 bases separating them. The CDR3 has 16 amino acids. CDR1 and CDR2 from the germline V gene are SGHVS and FQNEAQ. CDR3 coding DNA: TGTGCCAGCAGCTTACAACCCAGGGAGGATAATTCACCCCTCCACTTT. Translation gives CASSLQPREDNSPLHF.

The chain has TRBV9 and TRBJ2-1; TRBD1 matches at 8 bases. CDR1 and CDR2 (germline): SGDLS, YYNGEE. J was trimmed by 4 bases and V by 3 bases; bases with no gene match: 6. The CDR3 totals 15 residues. This CDR3 reads CASSAGGWAYNEQFF. The CDR3 nucleotides are TGTGCCAGCAGCGCAGGGGGCTGGGCTTACAATGAGCAGTTCTTC.

This sequence joins TRBV18 and TRBJ2-1; TRBD1 matches 7 bases. Germline values: CDR1 KGHSH, CDR2 LQKENI. The CDR3 length is 15 residues. J was trimmed by 2 bases and V by 2 bases; bases with no gene match: 3. The CDR3 loop is CASSPSGQTYNEQFF. CDR3 bases: TGTGCCAGCTCACCATCGGGACAGACCTACAATGAGCAGTTCTTC. Using reference TRBV18 and TRBJ2-1 for the parts outside the CDR3, the full variable domain is NAGVMQNPRHLVRRRGQEARLRCSPMKGHSHVYWYRQLPEEGLKFMVYLQKENIIDESGMPKERFSAEFPKEGPSILRIQQVVRGDSAAYFCASSPSGQTYNEQFFGPGTRLTVL.

This clone occurred a few times. This chain uses TRBV19 with TRBJ1-2; 12 bases fit TRBD1. Unmatched junction bases numbered 2, after V lost 1 base and J lost 5 bases. The CDR3 is 15 amino acids. Germline values: CDR1 LNHDA, CDR2 SQIVND (reference sequence). The CDR3 sequence: CASSIGGQGAYGYTF. The CDR3 DNA sequence: TGTGCCAGTAGTATAGGGGGACAGGGGGCTTATGGCTACACCTTC.

The rearrangement links TRBV5-1 to TRBJ2-3, with 11 bases lining up with TRBD2. Per the germline V gene, CDR1 is SGHRS and CDR2 is YFSETQ. The CDR3 runs 17 residues. J gave up 0 bases and V 3 bases, and 6 bases lay outside the gene matches. CDR3 in DNA: TGCGCCAGCAGCTCGTCAATAGCGGGAGGGAGCACAGATACGCAGTATTTT. Translated: CASSSSIAGGSTDTQYF.

Turning to this clone: Distinct nucleotide sequences in the sample also encode this CDR3. The chain recombines TRBV7-6 with TRBJ1-6, with 7 nucleotides matching TRBD1. V was clipped by 5 bases and J by 8 bases; unmatched bases: 3. The V gene's germline CDR1 is SGHVS and CDR2 FNYEAQ. The CDR3 runs to 13 residues. CDR3 sequence reads: CASSPDRDSPLHF. The CDR3 bases are TGTGCCAGCAGCCCCGACAGGGATTCACCCCTCCACTTT.